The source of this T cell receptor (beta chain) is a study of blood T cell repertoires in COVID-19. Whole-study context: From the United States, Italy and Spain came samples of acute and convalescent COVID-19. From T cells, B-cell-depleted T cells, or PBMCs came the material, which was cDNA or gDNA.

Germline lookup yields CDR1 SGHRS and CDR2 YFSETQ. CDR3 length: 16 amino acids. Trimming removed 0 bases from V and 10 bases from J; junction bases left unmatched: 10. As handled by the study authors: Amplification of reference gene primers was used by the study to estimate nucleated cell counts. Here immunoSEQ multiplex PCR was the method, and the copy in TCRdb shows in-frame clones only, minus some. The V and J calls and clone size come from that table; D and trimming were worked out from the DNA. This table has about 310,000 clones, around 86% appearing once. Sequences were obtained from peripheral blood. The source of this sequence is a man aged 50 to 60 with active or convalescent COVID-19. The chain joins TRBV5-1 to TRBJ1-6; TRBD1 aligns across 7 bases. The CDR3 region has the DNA TGCGCCAGCAGCTTGGGTCCCGGGACAGTCGGATCACCCCTCCACTTT. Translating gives CASSLGPGTVGSPLHF.